The 2 T cell receptor beta chains below all came from one sample that was sequenced in a study of T-cell reconstitution after alpha-beta-depleted transplantation in children. Preparing the TCRbeta library involved the use of unique molecular identifiers. From the PCR reads, TCRdb called clonotypes with MiXCR, one entry per CDR3 protein. The sample yields 230,000 or so distinct CDR3 sequences, around 12% seen once. The material sequenced was PBMCs from the stem cell graft donor, taken from the stem cell graft. These receptor sequences come from a human donor who donated a stem cell graft to a child with acute lymphoblastic leukemia.

This clonotype was recorded at least ten times. This sequence joins TRBV20-1 and TRBJ1-4; D gene unclear. The CDR3 spans 18 residues. CDR1 and CDR2 (germline): DFQATT, SNEGSKA (reference sequence). Trimming left V 0 bases short and J 0 bases short, with 17 bases between. CDR3 DNA: TGCAGTGCTAGAGACTGGTCGCAGACCTCACCAACTAATGAAAAACTGTTTTTT. Translating gives CSARDWSQTSPTNEKLFF.

This clonotype was detected many times. The chain uses TRBV28 and TRBJ2-2, with D possibly being TRBD2 (5 bases). Germline assignment: CDR1 MDHEN and CDR2 SYDVKM. This CDR3 is 14 amino acids long. Trimming removed 11 bases at V and 3 bases at J, with 16 bases between. The CDR3 DNA is TGTGCCCTAAAGGGAGAAGGAGACACCGGGGAGCTGTTTTTT. Its protein is CALKGEGDTGELFF.